This T cell receptor beta chain derives from a study of blood T cell repertoires in COVID-19. Study as a whole: The study drew acute and convalescent COVID-19 samples from the United States, Italy and Spain. PBMCs, B-cell-depleted T cells, or T cells provided the cDNA or gDNA that made up the material.

From germline, CDR1 is MNHEY and CDR2 SVGAGI. The V gene lost 6 bases and the J gene lost 4 bases, with 10 bases spanning the gap. The CDR3 totals 13 residues. Per the authors' pipeline: It was from reference gene primer amplification that nucleated cell counts were estimated. The repertoire was sequenced with immunoSEQ multiplex PCR; TCRdb's copy has only in-frame clones and lacks some. V, J and clone size reflect that table, while D and trimming were determined from the DNA. Here the sample spans approximately 160,000 clones, under 85% being singletons. This chain uses TRBV6-5 with TRBJ1-5; D perhaps matches TRBD1 (6 bases). The sequencing sample was made of peripheral blood. The origin of this receptor is an elderly woman with acute or convalescent COVID-19. CDR3 protein: CASRLTGNQPQHF. The CDR3 DNA reads TGTGCCAGCAGGCTAACAGGGAATCAGCCCCAGCATTTT.